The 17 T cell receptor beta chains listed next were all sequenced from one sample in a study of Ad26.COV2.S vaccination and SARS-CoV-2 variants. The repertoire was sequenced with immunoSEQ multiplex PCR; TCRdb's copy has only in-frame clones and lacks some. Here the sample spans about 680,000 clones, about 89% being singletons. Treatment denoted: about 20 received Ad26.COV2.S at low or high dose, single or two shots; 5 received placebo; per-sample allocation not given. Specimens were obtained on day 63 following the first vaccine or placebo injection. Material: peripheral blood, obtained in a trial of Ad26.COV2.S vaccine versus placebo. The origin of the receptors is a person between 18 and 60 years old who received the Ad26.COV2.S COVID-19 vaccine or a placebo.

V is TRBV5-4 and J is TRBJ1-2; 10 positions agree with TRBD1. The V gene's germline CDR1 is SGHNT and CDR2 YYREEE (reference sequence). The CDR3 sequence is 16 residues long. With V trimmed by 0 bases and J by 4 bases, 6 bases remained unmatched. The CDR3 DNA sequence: TGTGCCAGCAGCTTGGGAGGGGGACAGGGGATCTATGGCTACACCTTC. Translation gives CASSLGGGQGIYGYTF.

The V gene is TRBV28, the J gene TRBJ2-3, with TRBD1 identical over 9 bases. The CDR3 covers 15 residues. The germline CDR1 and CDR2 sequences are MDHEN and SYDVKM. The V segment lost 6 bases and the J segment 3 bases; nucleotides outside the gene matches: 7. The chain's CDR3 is CASSSTGTGTDTQYF. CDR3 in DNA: TGTGCCAGCAGCAGCACGGGGACAGGGACAGATACGCAGTATTTT.

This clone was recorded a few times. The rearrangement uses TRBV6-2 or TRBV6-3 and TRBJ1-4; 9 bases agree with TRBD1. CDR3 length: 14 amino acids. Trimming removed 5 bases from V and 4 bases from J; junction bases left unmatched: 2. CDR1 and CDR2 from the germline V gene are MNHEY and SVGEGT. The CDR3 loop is CASSDRGINEKLFF. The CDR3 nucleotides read TGTGCCAGCAGTGACAGGGGGATTAATGAAAAACTGTTTTTT.

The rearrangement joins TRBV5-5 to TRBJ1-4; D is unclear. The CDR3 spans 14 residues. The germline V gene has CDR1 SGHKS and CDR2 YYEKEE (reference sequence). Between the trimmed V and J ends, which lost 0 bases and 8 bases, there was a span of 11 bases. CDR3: CASSLGPGPEKLFF. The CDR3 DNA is TGTGCCAGCAGCTTGGGGCCAGGACCCGAAAAACTGTTTTTT.

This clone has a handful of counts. CDR3 in DNA: TGTGCCACCAGCAGGGAGGGACTAGCGGGGATCAATGAGCAGTTCTTC. Protein sequence: CATSREGLAGINEQFF. The chain is built from TRBV15 and TRBJ2-1, with 13 bases identical to TRBD2. The CDR3 sequence is 16 residues long. V shed 3 bases, J shed 6 bases, and the junction held 5 bases outside the gene matches. Germline lookup yields CDR1 LNHNV and CDR2 YYDKDF (reference sequence).

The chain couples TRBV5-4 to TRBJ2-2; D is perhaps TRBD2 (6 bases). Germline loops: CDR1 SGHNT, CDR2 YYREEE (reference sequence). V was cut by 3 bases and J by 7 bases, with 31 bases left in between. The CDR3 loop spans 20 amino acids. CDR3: CASSSAILSGLAKGGGELFF. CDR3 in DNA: TGTGCCAGCAGCTCCGCCATCCTAAGTGGGCTAGCGAAAGGAGGCGGGGAGCTGTTTTTT.

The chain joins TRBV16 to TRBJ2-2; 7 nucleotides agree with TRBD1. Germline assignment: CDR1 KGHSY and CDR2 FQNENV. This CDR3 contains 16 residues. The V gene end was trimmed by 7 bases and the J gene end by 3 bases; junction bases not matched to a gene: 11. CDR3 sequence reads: CASMPRWDSYTGELFF. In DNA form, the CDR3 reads TGTGCCAGCATGCCAAGATGGGACAGTTACACCGGGGAGCTGTTTTTT.

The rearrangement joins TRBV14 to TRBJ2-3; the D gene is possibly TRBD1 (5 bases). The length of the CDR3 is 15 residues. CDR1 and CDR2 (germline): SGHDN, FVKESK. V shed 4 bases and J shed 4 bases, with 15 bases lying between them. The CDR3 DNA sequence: TGTGCCAGCAGCCTTCAGTTCGACAGCCCAGATACGCAGTATTTT. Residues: CASSLQFDSPDTQYF.

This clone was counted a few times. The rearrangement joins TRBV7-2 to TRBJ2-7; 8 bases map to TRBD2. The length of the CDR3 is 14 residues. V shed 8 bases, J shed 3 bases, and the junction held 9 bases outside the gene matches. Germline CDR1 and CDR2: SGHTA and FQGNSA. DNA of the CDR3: TGTGCCAGCTCTCCAGCGGGGGCGGGCTACGAGCAGTACTTC. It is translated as CASSPAGAGYEQYF.

This chain's CDR3 is CASSGDSYEQYF. CDR3 nucleotides: TGTGCCAGCAGTGGAGACAGCTACGAGCAGTACTTC. The chain employs TRBV25-1 and TRBJ2-7, with D possibly matching TRBD1 (5 bases). This CDR3 has 12 amino acids. Germline V gene lookup returns CDR1 MGHDK and CDR2 SYGVNS. The ends were cut back, 4 bases at V and 3 bases at J, with 7 bases in the middle.

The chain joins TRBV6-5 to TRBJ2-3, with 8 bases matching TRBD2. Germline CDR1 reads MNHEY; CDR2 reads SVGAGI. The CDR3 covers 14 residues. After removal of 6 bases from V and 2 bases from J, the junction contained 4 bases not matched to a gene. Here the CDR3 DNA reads TGTGCCAGCAGCCGGGAGGGTTACACAGATACGCAGTATTTT. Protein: CASSREGYTDTQYF.

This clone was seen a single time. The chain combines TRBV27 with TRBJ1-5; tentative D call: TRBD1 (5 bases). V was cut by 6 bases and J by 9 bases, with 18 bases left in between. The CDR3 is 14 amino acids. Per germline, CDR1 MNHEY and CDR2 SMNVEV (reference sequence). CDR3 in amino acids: CASRTTQGGTPQHF. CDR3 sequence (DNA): TGTGCCAGCAGGACCACCCAGGGAGGTACGCCCCAGCATTTT.

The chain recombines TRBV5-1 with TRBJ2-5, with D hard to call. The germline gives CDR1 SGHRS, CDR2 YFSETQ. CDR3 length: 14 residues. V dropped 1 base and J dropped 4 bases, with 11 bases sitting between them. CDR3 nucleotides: TGCGCCAGCAGCTTGCGAAGGGAACGAGAGACCCAGTACTTC. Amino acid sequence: CASSLRRERETQYF.

The DNA for the CDR3 is TGTGCCAGCAGCTTGGTTTCGGGGGAGACCCAGTACTTC. Translating gives CASSLVSGETQYF. This rearrangement joins TRBV5-4 to TRBJ2-5; a weak D match, TRBD2 (5 bases). CDR1 is SGHNT and CDR2 is YYREEE in the germline V gene (reference sequence). The CDR3 length is 13 residues. Trimming removed 0 bases from V and 5 bases from J, with 8 bases in between.

CDR3 in amino acids: CASSLRDIASGANVLTF. For the CDR3, the DNA is TGCGCCAGCAGCTTGAGGGACATCGCCTCTGGGGCCAACGTCCTGACTTTC. This sequence joins TRBV5-1 and TRBJ2-6; D is possibly TRBD1 (6 bases). CDR3 size: 17 residues. V gave up 1 base and J gave up 0 bases, with 11 bases separating them. The germline V gene encodes CDR1 SGHRS and CDR2 YFSETQ.

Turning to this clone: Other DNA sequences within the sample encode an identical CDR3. The CDR3 sequence is CASSSGQTYEQYF. CDR3 nucleotide sequence: TGTGCCAGCAGCAGTGGCCAGACCTACGAGCAGTACTTC. The chain employs TRBV7-6 and TRBJ2-7; D is uncertain. CDR3 size: 13 residues. The germline V gene has CDR1 SGHVS and CDR2 FNYEAQ. The V end lost 5 bases, the J end lost 2 bases, and 10 bases lay between the germline ends.

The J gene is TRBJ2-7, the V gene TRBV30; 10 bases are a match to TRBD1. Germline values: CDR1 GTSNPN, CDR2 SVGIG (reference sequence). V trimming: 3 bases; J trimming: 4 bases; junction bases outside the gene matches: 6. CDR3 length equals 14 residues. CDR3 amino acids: CAWRTGTGDYEQYF. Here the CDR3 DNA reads TGTGCCTGGAGGACCGGGACAGGGGATTACGAGCAGTACTTC.